The clone carrying this T cell receptor beta chain was observed a few times. Per the original methods: Nucleated cell counts were estimated from reference gene primer amplification. Assay: immunoSEQ multiplex PCR; the TCRdb copy retains only in-frame clones and omits some. That table furnishes V, J and clone size, whereas the DNA furnished D and trimming. The sample holds 200,000 to 250,000 clones, 82% seen once. V was pared by 0 bases and J by 4 bases, with 11 bases of the junction left unmatched. This CDR3 spans 20 amino acids. Per the germline V gene, CDR1 is SGDLS and CDR2 is YYNGEE. The sample comes from a study of blood T cell repertoires in COVID-19. Study summary: The United States, Italy and Spain supplied acute and convalescent COVID-19 samples. Sample material is recorded as cDNA or gDNA derived from T cells, B-cell-depleted T cells, or PBMCs.

Sequenced input: peripheral blood. The chain is built from TRBV9 and TRBJ2-3; 16 nucleotides agree with TRBD2. This TCR was recovered from an elderly woman with acute or convalescent COVID-19. In nucleotides, the CDR3 is TGTGCCAGCAGCGTAGCTGGTTCGGGACTAGCGGGGGGGCGACCAGATACGCAGTATTTT. Protein sequence: CASSVAGSGLAGGRPDTQYF.